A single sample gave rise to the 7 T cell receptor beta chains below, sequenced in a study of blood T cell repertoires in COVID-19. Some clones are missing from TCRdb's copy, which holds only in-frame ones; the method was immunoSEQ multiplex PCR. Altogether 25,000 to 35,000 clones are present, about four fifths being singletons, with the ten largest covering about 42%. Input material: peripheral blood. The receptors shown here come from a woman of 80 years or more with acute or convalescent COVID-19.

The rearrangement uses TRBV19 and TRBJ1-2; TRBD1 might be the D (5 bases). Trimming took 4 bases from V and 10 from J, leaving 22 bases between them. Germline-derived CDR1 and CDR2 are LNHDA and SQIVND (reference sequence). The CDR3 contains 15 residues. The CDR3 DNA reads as TGTGCCAGTAGTACGTCCGCCGGACAAAGAAAAGACTACACCTTC. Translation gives CASSTSAGQRKDYTF.

The CDR3 coding sequence is TGCGCCAGCAGCTTGGGACAGGGGCTCGAGGTTTATGAGCAGTTCTTC. Translated, it gives CASSLGQGLEVYEQFF. The rearrangement uses TRBV5-1 and TRBJ2-1; TRBD1 matches at 8 bases. V lost 0 bases and J lost 8; bases outside the gene matches: 10. From germline, CDR1 is SGHRS and CDR2 YFSETQ. The CDR3 is made up of 16 amino acids.

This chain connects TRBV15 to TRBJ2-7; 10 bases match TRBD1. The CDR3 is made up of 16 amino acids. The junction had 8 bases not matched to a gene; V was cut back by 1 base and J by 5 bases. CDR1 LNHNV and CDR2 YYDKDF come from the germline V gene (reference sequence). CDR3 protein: CATSRGYGTGEDEQYF. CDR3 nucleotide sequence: TGTGCCACCAGCAGAGGGTACGGGACAGGGGAAGACGAGCAGTACTTC. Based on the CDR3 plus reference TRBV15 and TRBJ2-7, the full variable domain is DAMVIQNPRYQVTQFGKPVTLSCSQTLNHNVMYWYQQKSSQAPKLLFHYYDKDFNNEADTPDNFQSRRPNTSFCFLDIRSPGLGDTAMYLCATSRGYGTGEDEQYFGPGTRLTVT.

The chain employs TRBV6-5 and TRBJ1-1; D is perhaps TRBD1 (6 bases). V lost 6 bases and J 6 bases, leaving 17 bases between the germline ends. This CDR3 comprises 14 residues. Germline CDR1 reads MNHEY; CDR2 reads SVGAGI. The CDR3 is CASRPGQGISEAFF. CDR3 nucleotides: TGTGCCAGCAGGCCGGGGCAGGGGATTTCTGAAGCTTTCTTT.

The CDR3 region is CAWSVGGAQGYTF. The CDR3 DNA follows: TGTGCCTGGAGTGTAGGCGGGGCGCAAGGCTACACCTTC. The V call is TRBV30, the J call TRBJ1-2, with a possible D match to TRBD1 (5 bases). The CDR3 sequence is 13 residues long. Germline lookup yields CDR1 GTSNPN and CDR2 SVGIG (reference sequence). V was cut by 0 bases and J by 8 bases, with 13 bases left in between.

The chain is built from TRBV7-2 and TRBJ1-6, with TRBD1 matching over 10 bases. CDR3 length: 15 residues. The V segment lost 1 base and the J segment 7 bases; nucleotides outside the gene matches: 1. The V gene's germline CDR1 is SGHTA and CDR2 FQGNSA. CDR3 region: CASSLVGQGNSPLHF. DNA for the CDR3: TGTGCCAGCAGCTTAGTGGGACAGGGGAATTCACCCCTCCACTTT.

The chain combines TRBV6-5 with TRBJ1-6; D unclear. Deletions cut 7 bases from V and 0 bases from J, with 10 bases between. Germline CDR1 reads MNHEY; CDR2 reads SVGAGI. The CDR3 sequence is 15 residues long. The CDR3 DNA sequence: TGTGCCAGCATCACTCCGAGCTCCTATAATTCACCCCTCCACTTT. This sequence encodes CASITPSSYNSPLHF.